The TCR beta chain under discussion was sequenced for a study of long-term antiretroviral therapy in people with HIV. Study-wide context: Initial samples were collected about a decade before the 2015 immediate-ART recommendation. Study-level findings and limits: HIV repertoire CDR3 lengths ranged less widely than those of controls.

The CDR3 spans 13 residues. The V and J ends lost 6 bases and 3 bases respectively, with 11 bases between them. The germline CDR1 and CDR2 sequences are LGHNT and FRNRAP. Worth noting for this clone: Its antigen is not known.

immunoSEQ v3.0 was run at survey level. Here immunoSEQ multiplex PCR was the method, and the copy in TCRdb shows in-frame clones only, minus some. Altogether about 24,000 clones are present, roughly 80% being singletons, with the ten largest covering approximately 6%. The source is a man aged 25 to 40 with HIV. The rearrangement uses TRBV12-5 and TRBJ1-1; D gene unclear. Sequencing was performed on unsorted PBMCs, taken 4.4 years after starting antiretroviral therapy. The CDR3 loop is CASGASWDTEAFF. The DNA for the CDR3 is TGTGCTAGTGGGGCCTCGTGGGACACTGAAGCTTTCTTT.